Below, one TCR beta chain is given with its context. This entry is derived from a study of patients and donors after allogeneic stem cell transplantation. Germline CDR1 and CDR2: SNHLY and FYNNEI. The CDR3 loop spans 12 amino acids. The germline V and J ends were trimmed by 8 bases and 7 bases, with 14 bases remaining between them. Each CDR3 protein gets one entry after TCRdb re-called the RT-PCR reads with MiXCR. The top ten clones hold roughly 6% of a sample with 800,000 to 1,000,000 distinct CDR3 sequences, roughly 17% of them seen once. Sequencing was carried out using blood, either unsorted or a sorted T cell fraction (not recorded which). This chain uses TRBV2 with TRBJ1-2, with D tentatively TRBD1 (5 bases). The receptor's source is a human donor who was either an allogeneic HSCT recipient or a stem cell or donor lymphocyte infusion donor (not recorded which). It is not recorded whose cells these are; they may come from a transplant donor. DNA for the CDR3: TGTGCCAGCTTCGGGGGTTTAAGTGGCTACACCTTC. Translated, it gives CASFGGLSGYTF.